The 8 T cell receptor beta chains reported below all come from one sample, sequenced in a study of cytomegalovirus exposure and HLA in healthy donors. It was with 60 Vbeta and 13 Jbeta primers that the PCR ran. Only in-frame clones appear in the TCRdb table, and some are missing; sequencing was by immunoSEQ multiplex PCR. Of around 99,000 clones listed, around three quarters are singletons. The sequenced material came from PBMCs. Receptors were obtained from a man aged 30 to 45 in good health and CMV-seronegative.

V gene TRBV7-3 combines with J gene TRBJ1-2; D not certain. Trimming shortened V by 2 bases and J by 3 bases, and 7 bases separated the two germline ends. Germline loops: CDR1 SGHTA, CDR2 FQGTGA. The CDR3 has 13 amino acids. The CDR3 region has the DNA TGTGCCAGCAGCTTAGATACAGACTATGGCTACACCTTC. Amino acids: CASSLDTDYGYTF.

The gene calls are TRBV4-1 and TRBJ2-7; possible D gene TRBD2, 7 bases. This CDR3 has 14 amino acids. V lost 1 base to trimming and J lost 6 bases, with 13 bases between them. Looked up from germline, CDR1 is MGHRA and CDR2 is YSYEKL. CDR3 region: CASSQVQGGGEQYF. The CDR3 coding sequence is TGCGCCAGCAGCCAAGTACAGGGAGGGGGCGAGCAGTACTTC.

For the CDR3, the DNA is TGCGCCAGCAGCCTAGGACTAGCGGAGTCCCTGGACGAGCAGTACTTC. Translating gives CASSLGLAESLDEQYF. The J gene is TRBJ2-7, the V gene TRBV5-1, with 10 nucleotides matching TRBD2. Trimming at V came to 4 bases and at J to 5 bases, leaving 12 bases not matched to a gene. The CDR3 is 16 residues long. The germline V gene encodes CDR1 SGHRS and CDR2 YFSETQ.

V is TRBV15 and J is TRBJ2-7; 8 positions agree with TRBD2. Germline CDR1 and CDR2: LNHNV and YYDKDF (reference sequence). The CDR3 extends over 14 amino acids. V lost 4 bases to trimming and J lost 6 bases; unmatched junction nucleotides: 8. CDR3 loop: CATSILAGSGEQYF. The CDR3 DNA is TGTGCCACCAGCATCTTAGCGGGATCCGGCGAGCAGTACTTC. The complete variable domain, with remaining parts taken from reference TRBV15 and TRBJ2-7, reads DAMVIQNPRYQVTQFGKPVTLSCSQTLNHNVMYWYQQKSSQAPKLLFHYYDKDFNNEADTPDNFQSRRPNTSFCFLDIRSPGLGDTAMYLCATSILAGSGEQYFGPGTRLTVT.

For the CDR3, the DNA is TGTGCCTGTATTCAGTGGACAGCGAATTCACCCCTCCACTTT. It specifies CACIQWTANSPLHF. The rearrangement uses TRBV30 and TRBJ1-6; D may be TRBD1 (6 bases). CDR3 length equals 14 residues. The germline V gene encodes CDR1 GTSNPN and CDR2 SVGIG (reference sequence). V lost 6 bases to trimming and J lost 7 bases, with 16 bases between them.

This rearrangement joins TRBV28 to TRBJ2-5; D perhaps matches TRBD1 (6 bases). V gave up 4 bases and J gave up 3 bases, with 12 bases separating them. The CDR3 runs 14 residues. Per the germline V gene, CDR1 is MDHEN and CDR2 is SYDVKM. The CDR3 sequence is CASSWGTRKETQYF. The CDR3 coding sequence is TGTGCCAGCAGTTGGGGGACAAGGAAAGAGACCCAGTACTTC.

This chain links TRBV7-2 with TRBJ2-2, with TRBD1 matching over 8 bases. The CDR3 is 16 residues long. V lost 1 base and J lost 7; bases outside the gene matches: 8. Germline V CDR1 and CDR2: SGHTA, FQGNSA. CDR3 DNA: TGTGCCAGCAGCTTAGTTGGGACAGGTGACCACGGGGAGCTGTTTTTT. As protein: CASSLVGTGDHGELFF.

V is TRBV28 and J is TRBJ1-1; 8 nucleotides agree with TRBD1. Germline CDR1 and CDR2: MDHEN and SYDVKM. The CDR3 spans 14 residues. With 5 bases clipped from V and 3 bases from J, the junction kept 5 bases outside the gene matches. In DNA, the CDR3 is TGTGCCAGCAGTACAGGGGGATGGCACACTGAAGCTTTCTTT. Protein sequence: CASSTGGWHTEAFF.